The source of this T cell receptor beta chain is a study of T cells in Graves' hyperthyroidism and ophthalmopathy (dated by TCRdb to between 2017 and 2020). For context, the study as a whole: Peripheral blood was sampled at the time of initial diagnosis, prior to any treatment. To identify distinguishing TCR V-J signatures, a discovery cohort of some 99 patients was used, comprising approximately 40 with Graves' ophthalmopathy and 57 with stable Graves' hyperthyroidism. The study also compared thyroid tissue and blood T-cell repertoires from several Graves' hyperthyroidism patients. Following sampling, methimazole starting at 30 mg daily was given to hyperthyroidism patients, and high-dose intravenous methylprednisolone was given to ophthalmopathy patients. The paper describes TCR Vbeta CDR3 sequencing of around 140 peripheral blood samples, made up of about 41 ophthalmopathy patients, some 80 hyperthyroidism patients and some 17 progressor patients. Whether ophthalmopathy could be predicted prospectively was tested in an independent validation cohort made up of about 20 hyperthyroidism patients plus 17 patients who later progressed to ophthalmopathy. The 100 or so discovery patients were randomly split 7:3 into training and test sets. General conclusions and limits of the study: During validation, the model predicted progression to ophthalmopathy a median of about 6.3 months ahead of onset, with around 65% sensitivity and roughly 72% specificity. Blood samples also contained most of the expanded thyroid clonotypes (frequency above 0.001), which suggests that blood repertoires may reflect thyroid immune responses. A 13 V-J signature model separated ophthalmopathy from stable hyperthyroidism, with approximately 86% sensitivity and 81% to 83% specificity in cross-validation and 80%/75% in testing. Sample size was not statistically predetermined, and blinding of investigators to group allocation was not performed.

Amplification of TCR beta CDR3 regions was carried out from RNA transcripts. A first-round RT-PCR of the TCR CDR3 used the HTBI primer set with the Qiagen OneStep RT-PCR kit. The libraries were constructed in a second round of multiplex PCR and then size-selected and purified. The libraries were sequenced on an Illumina HiSeq2000 using paired-end 100 bp reads. The authors processed their data as follows. SOAPnuke was used to process the raw data, removing reads that contained adapters or uncalled bases, had a mean Phred below 15, or lacked an exact match to the constant primer or identifier. COPE v1.2.5 was used to merge high-quality paired reads, and clonotypes were defined as unique nucleotide sequences. MiTCR v1.1 was used to align clonotypes to the IMGT TRBV, TRBD and TRBJ reference segments. The analysis was restricted to V-J combinations with a frequency above 0.0001, which together covered just over 98% of the repertoires. The TCS score was defined as F50 (clonal expansion) divided by E x V (chaos), with BLOSUM62-based TCRdist calculated between CDR3 peptides within each V-J. Welch's t-statistics and random forest reduced roughly 530 V-J features to 10 to 15, which were used in a naive Bayes classifier (R e1071). TCRdb applied fastp at Q25 and MiXCR to the public reads, then kept only in-frame beta chains. Here each entry gathers all rows of one CDR3 protein and keeps the most common genes and DNA. These V and J calls are TCRdb output, not the study's own analysis. The sample includes a few hundred thousand distinct CDR3 sequences, with approximately 13% observed a single time. The ten largest clones take up around 20% of the sample.

As to this clonotype: No antigen is known for it. Base qualities are not at hand, and no much larger clone is one base apart.

From its cysteine to its phenylalanine, the CDR3 spans 16 amino acids. Just CDR3 DNA is preserved here, 48 bases in frame from base 1. At the junction V is shortened by 0 bases and J by 5 bases; bases outside the gene matches: 9. The germline V gene provides CDR1 MNHEY and CDR2 SVGEGT. Hyperthyroidism patients were aged 18 to 65 years and newly diagnosed, with disease duration of less than 2 months. Any patient with an uncontrolled infection, another autoimmune disease, pregnancy or lactation was excluded. Diagnoses were established on the basis of clinical symptoms, serum thyroxine and TRAb, thyroid ultrasound, and orbital computed tomography. Blood from progressor patients was collected at the time of first diagnosis with hyperthyroidism, before any ophthalmopathy symptoms had appeared. PBMCs were separated from over 9 ml of fresh peripheral blood using Ficoll-Paque density gradient centrifugation. Progressor patients were first diagnosed with Graves' hyperthyroidism and then developed ophthalmopathy during follow-up. Trizol reagent was used to extract total RNA, and RNA quality was then checked on an Agilent 2100 Bioanalyzer.

The sample comprised blood. The chain is encoded by TRBV6-2 or TRBV6-3 joined to TRBJ2-5; 7 central bases correspond to TRBD2. The TCR originated in a man aged 25 to 45 with Graves' hyperthyroidism that later progressed to Graves' ophthalmopathy. The bases are TGTGCCAGCAGTTACTCCCTCTCGCGGGGGTCGGAGACCCAGTACTTC. It is translated as CASSYSLSRGSETQYF.